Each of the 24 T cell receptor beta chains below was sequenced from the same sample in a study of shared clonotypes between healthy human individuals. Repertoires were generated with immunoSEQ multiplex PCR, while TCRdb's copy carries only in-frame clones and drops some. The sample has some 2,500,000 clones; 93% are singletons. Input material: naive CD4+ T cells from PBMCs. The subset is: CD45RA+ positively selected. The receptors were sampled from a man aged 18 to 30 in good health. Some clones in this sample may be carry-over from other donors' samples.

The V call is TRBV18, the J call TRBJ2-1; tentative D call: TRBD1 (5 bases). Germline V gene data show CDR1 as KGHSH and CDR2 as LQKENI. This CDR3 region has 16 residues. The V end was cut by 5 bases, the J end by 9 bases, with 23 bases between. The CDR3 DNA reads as TGTGCCAGCTCAATCCAGTACGGGCTAGAAAGGGGTGAGCAGTTCTTC. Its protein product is CASSIQYGLERGEQFF.

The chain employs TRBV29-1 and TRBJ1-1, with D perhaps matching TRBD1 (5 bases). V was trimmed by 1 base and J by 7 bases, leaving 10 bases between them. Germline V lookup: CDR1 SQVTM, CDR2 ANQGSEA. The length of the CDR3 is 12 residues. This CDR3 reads CSVEARGIEAFF. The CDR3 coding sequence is TGCAGCGTTGAAGCCCGGGGGATTGAAGCTTTCTTT.

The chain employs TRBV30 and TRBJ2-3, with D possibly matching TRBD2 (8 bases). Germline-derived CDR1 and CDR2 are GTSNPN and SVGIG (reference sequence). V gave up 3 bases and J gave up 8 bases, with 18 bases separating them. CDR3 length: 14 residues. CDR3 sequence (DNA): TGTGCCTGGAGGCCACTAGCGGCAGGGGGTACGCAGTATTTT. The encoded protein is CAWRPLAAGGTQYF. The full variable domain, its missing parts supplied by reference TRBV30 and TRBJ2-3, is SQTIHQWPATLVQPVGSPLSLECTVEGTSNPNLYWYRQAAGRGLQLLFYSVGIGQISSEVPQNLSASRPQDRQFILSSKKLLLSDSGFYLCAWRPLAAGGTQYFGPGTRLTVL.

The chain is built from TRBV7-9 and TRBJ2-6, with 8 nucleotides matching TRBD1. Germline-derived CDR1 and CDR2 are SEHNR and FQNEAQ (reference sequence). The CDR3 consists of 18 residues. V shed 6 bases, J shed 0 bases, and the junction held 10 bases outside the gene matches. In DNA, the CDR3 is TGTGCCAGCAGGGACCCTCGGACAGGGCCCTCTGGGGCCAACGTCCTGACTTTC. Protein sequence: CASRDPRTGPSGANVLTF.

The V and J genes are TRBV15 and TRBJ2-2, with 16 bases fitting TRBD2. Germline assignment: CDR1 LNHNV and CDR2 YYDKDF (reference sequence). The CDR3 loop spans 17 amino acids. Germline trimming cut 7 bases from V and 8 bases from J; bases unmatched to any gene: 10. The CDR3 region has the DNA TGTGCCACCACCCCCCCGGGGACTAGCGGGAGGGGTGGGGAGCTGTTTTTT. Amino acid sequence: CATTPPGTSGRGGELFF. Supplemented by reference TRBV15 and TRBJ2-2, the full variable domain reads DAMVIQNPRYQVTQFGKPVTLSCSQTLNHNVMYWYQQKSSQAPKLLFHYYDKDFNNEADTPDNFQSRRPNTSFCFLDIRSPGLGDTAMYLCATTPPGTSGRGGELFFGEGSRLTVL.

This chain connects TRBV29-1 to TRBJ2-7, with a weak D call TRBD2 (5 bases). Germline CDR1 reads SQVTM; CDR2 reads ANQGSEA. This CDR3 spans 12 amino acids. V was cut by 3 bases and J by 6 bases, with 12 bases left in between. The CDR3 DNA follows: TGCAGCGTTGATAGACGGGGTGGCGAGCAGTACTTC. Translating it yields CSVDRRGGEQYF.

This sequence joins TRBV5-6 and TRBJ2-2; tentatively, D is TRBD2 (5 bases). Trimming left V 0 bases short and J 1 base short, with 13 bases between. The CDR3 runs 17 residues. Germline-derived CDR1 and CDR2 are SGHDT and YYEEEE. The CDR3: CASSLVGSSWNTGELFF. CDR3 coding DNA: TGTGCCAGCAGCTTGGTAGGGTCTAGCTGGAACACCGGGGAGCTGTTTTTT.

The CDR3 DNA sequence: TGTGCCAGCAGTCCCGGCTACGACGGGGAGCTGTTTTTT. Protein sequence: CASSPGYDGELFF. The chain employs TRBV7-3 and TRBJ2-2; no reliable D call. Trimming removed 6 bases from V and 7 bases from J, with 12 bases in between. This CDR3 contains 13 residues. Germline lookup yields CDR1 SGHTA and CDR2 FQGTGA.

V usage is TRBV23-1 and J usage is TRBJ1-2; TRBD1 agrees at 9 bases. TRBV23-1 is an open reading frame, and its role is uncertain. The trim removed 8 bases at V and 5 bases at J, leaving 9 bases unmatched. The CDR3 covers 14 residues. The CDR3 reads CASGPGQGWYGYTF. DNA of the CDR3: TGCGCCAGCGGACCGGGACAGGGATGGTATGGCTACACCTTC.

The CDR3 sequence is CASSLGQGVDEQYF. In DNA form, the CDR3 reads TGTGCCAGCAGCTTAGGACAGGGGGTGGACGAGCAGTACTTC. The chain employs TRBV7-8 and TRBJ2-7; 9 nucleotides agree with TRBD1. Germline lookup yields CDR1 SGHVS and CDR2 FQNEAQ. This CDR3 comprises 14 residues. The V gene end was trimmed by 1 base and the J gene end by 5 bases; junction bases not matched to a gene: 3.

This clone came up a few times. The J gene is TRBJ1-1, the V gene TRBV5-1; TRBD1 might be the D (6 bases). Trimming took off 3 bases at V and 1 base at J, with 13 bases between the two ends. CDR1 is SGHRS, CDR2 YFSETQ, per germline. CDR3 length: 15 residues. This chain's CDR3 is CASSSEGGSNTEAFF. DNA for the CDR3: TGCGCCAGCAGCTCAGAAGGGGGTTCGAACACTGAAGCTTTCTTT.

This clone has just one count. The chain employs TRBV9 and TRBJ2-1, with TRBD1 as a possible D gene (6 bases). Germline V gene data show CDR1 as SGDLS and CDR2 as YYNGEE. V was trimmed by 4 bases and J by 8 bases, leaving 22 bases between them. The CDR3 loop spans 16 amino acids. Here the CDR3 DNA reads TGTGCCAGCAGCCCCGGTCAGTCAGGGGCGGCACATGAGCAGTTCTTC. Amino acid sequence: CASSPGQSGAAHEQFF.

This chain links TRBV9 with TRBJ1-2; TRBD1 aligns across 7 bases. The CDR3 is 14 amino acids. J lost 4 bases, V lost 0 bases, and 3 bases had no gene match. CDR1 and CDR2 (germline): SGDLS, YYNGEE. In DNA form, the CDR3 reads TGTGCCAGCAGCGTAGGCAGGGGGAGCTATGGCTACACCTTC. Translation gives CASSVGRGSYGYTF.

Here the CDR3 DNA reads TGTGCCACCAGCAGAGAGCTGGGGGCGAGGGAGCTGTTTTTT. The encoded protein is CATSRELGARELFF. The rearrangement joins TRBV15 to TRBJ2-2; TRBD1 might be the D (6 bases). CDR1 is LNHNV and CDR2 is YYDKDF in the germline V gene (reference sequence). V lost 0 bases, J lost 9 bases, and 11 bases lay in between. The CDR3 totals 14 residues.

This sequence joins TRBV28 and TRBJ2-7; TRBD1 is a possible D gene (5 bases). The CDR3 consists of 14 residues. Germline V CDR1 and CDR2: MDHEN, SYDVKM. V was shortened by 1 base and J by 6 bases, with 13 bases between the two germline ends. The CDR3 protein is CASSLSRQGSEQYF. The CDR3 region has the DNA TGTGCCAGCAGTTTATCCCGTCAGGGTTCCGAGCAGTACTTC. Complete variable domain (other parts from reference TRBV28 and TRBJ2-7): DVKVTQSSRYLVKRTGEKVFLECVQDMDHENMFWYRQDPGLGLRLIYFSYDVKMKEKGDIPEGYSVSREKKERFSLILESASTNQTSMYLCASSLSRQGSEQYFGPGTRLTVT.

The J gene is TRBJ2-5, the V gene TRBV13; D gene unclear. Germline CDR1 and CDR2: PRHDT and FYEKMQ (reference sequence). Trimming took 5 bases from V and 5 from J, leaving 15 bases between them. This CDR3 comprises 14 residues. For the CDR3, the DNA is TGTGCCAGCAGCCCGAGACCCCCCTCCGAGACCCAGTACTTC. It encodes CASSPRPPSETQYF.

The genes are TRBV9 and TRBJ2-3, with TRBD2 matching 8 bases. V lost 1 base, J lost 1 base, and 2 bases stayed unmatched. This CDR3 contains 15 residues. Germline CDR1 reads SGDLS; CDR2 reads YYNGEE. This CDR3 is CASSVRREGTDTQYF. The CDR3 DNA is TGTGCCAGCAGCGTACGGCGGGAGGGCACAGATACGCAGTATTTT. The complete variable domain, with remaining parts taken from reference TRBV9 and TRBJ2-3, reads DSGVTQTPKHLITATGQRVTLRCSPRSGDLSVYWYQQSLDQGLQFLIQYYNGEERAKGNILERFSAQQFPDLHSELNLSSLELGDSALYFCASSVRREGTDTQYFGPGTRLTVL.

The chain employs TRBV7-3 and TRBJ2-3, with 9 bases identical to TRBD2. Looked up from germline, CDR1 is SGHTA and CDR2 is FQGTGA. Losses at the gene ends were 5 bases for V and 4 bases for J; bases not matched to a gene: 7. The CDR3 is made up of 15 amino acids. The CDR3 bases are TGTGCCAGCAGCCCCCCGGGACTAGCTGCAGATACGCAGTATTTT. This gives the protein CASSPPGLAADTQYF.

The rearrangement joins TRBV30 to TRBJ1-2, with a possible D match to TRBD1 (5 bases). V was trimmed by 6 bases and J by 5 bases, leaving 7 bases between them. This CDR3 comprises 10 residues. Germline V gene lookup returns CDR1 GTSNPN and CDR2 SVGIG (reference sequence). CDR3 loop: CACTGYGYTF. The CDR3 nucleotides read TGTGCCTGCACAGGATATGGCTACACCTTC.

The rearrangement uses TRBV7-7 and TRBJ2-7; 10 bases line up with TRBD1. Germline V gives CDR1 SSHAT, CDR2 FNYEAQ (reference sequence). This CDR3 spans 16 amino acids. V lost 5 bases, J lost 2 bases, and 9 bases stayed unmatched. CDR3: CASSPLGQGSTYEQYF. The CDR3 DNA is TGTGCCAGCAGCCCTCTGGGACAGGGGTCCACCTACGAGCAGTACTTC.

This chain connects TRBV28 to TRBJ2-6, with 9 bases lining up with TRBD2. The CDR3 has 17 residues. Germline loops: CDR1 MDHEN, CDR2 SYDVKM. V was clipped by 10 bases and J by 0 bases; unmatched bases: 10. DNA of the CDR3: TGTGCCACCTCGTCAGGCGGGAGGGTCTCTGGGGCCAACGTCCTGACTTTC. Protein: CATSSGGRVSGANVLTF.

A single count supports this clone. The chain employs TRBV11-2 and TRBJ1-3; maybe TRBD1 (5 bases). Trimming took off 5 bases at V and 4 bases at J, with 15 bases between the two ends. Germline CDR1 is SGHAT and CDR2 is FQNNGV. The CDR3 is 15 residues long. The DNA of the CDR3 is TGTGCCAGCAGCCCCCCCGGGGGTTTGGGAAACACCATATATTTT. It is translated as CASSPPGGLGNTIYF.

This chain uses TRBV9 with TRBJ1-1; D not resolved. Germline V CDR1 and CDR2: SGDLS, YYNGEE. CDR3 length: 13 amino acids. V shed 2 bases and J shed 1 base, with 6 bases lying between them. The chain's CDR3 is CASSVISNTEAFF. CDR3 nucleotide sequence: TGTGCCAGCAGCGTTATCTCGAACACTGAAGCTTTCTTT.

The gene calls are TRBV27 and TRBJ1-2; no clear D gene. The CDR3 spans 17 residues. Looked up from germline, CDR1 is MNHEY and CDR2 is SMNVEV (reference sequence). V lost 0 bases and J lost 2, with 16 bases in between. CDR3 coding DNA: TGTGCCAGCAGTTTATCTGGACTGCCGAACCGAAACTATGGCTACACCTTC. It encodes CASSLSGLPNRNYGYTF.